The 23 T cell receptor beta chains below were found in one sample sequenced in a study of glioma-infiltrating T cells after dendritic cell vaccination. Sample time point: after dendritic cell vaccination, including at tumor progression/relapse. The data were produced by immunoSEQ multiplex PCR, yet TCRdb's version contains in-frame clones alone and is incomplete. In the table there are 50,000 to 70,000 clones, about 80% of which are singletons. Sequenced material: blood, taken after dendritic cell vaccination. The receptor set was obtained from a human donor with glioblastoma.

This sequence joins TRBV7-3 and TRBJ2-7, with a tentative D call TRBD1 (5 bases). Trimming shortened V by 5 bases and J by 1 base, and 9 bases separated the two germline ends. Germline V gene lookup returns CDR1 SGHTA and CDR2 FQGTGA. The CDR3 runs to 13 residues. CDR3 residues: CASSLDSSYEQYF. In DNA form, the CDR3 reads TGTGCCAGCAGCCTAGACAGTTCCTACGAGCAGTACTTC. The full variable domain, its missing parts supplied by reference TRBV7-3 and TRBJ2-7, is GAGVSQTPSNKVTEKGKYVELRCDPISGHTALYWYRQSLGQGPEFLIYFQGTGAADDSGLPNDRFFAVRPEGSVSTLKIQRTERGDSAVYLCASSLDSSYEQYFGPGTRLTVT.

The chain recombines TRBV9 with TRBJ1-1, with D maybe TRBD1 (6 bases). The germline V gene encodes CDR1 SGDLS and CDR2 YYNGEE. V was clipped by 4 bases and J by 7 bases, with 14 bases between them. The CDR3 is 13 residues long. CDR3 amino acids: CASSLGTKGEAFF. For the CDR3, the DNA is TGTGCCAGCAGCCTCGGGACAAAGGGTGAAGCTTTCTTT.

V usage is TRBV10-3 and J usage is TRBJ2-3; D not certain. Germline V gives CDR1 ENHRY, CDR2 SYGVKD. V was clipped by 1 base and J by 0 bases, with 11 bases between them. CDR3 length equals 16 residues. CDR3 amino acids: CAISEFRAPSTDTQYF. The CDR3 coding sequence is TGTGCCATCAGTGAGTTTCGAGCGCCAAGCACAGATACGCAGTATTTT.

The J gene is TRBJ2-3, the V gene TRBV27; possibly TRBD2 for D (7 bases). The CDR3 is 16 residues long. The germline V gene encodes CDR1 MNHEY and CDR2 SMNVEV (reference sequence). Trimming removed 3 bases from V and 2 bases from J, with 15 bases in between. The DNA for the CDR3 is TGTGCCAGCAGTTTTTTAGTGGGGGGGCCCACAGATACGCAGTATTTT. Protein product: CASSFLVGGPTDTQYF.

The V and J genes are TRBV5-1 and TRBJ2-7; 8 bases line up with TRBD2. With 2 bases clipped from V and 2 bases from J, the junction kept 3 bases outside the gene matches. The CDR3 has 14 amino acids. CDR1 is SGHRS, CDR2 YFSETQ, per germline. The CDR3 bases are TGCGCCAGCAGCTTCTCGGGGGGGACCTACGAGCAGTACTTC. Translating gives CASSFSGGTYEQYF. Using reference TRBV5-1 and TRBJ2-7 for the parts outside the CDR3, the full variable domain is KAGVTQTPRYLIKTRGQQVTLSCSPISGHRSVSWYQQTPGQGLQFLFEYFSETQRNKGNFPGRFSGRQFSNSRSEMNVSTLELGDSALYLCASSFSGGTYEQYFGPGTRLTVT.

The J gene is TRBJ2-7, the V gene TRBV15, with 7 bases aligning to TRBD1. The ends lost 0 bases at V and 1 base at J; junction bases unmatched: 6. The germline gives CDR1 LNHNV, CDR2 YYDKDF (reference sequence). The length of the CDR3 is 16 residues. CDR3 sequence: CATSRDPPGQSYEQYF. DNA for the CDR3: TGTGCCACCAGCAGAGATCCGCCGGGACAGTCCTACGAGCAGTACTTC. The variable domain in full, completed from reference TRBV15 and TRBJ2-7, reads DAMVIQNPRYQVTQFGKPVTLSCSQTLNHNVMYWYQQKSSQAPKLLFHYYDKDFNNEADTPDNFQSRRPNTSFCFLDIRSPGLGDTAMYLCATSRDPPGQSYEQYFGPGTRLTVT.

The chain joins TRBV4-3 to TRBJ1-1; no reliable D call. Trimming removed 0 bases from V and 1 base from J, with 12 bases in between. Germline CDR1 is LGHNA and CDR2 is YSLEER. The CDR3 length is 16 residues. CDR3 loop: CASSQDIRLGNTEAFF. The CDR3 nucleotides read TGCGCCAGCAGCCAAGATATCAGGCTCGGGAACACTGAAGCTTTCTTT.

V and J are TRBV15 and TRBJ1-2, with D unclear. The CDR3 contains 15 residues. V lost 0 bases and J lost 5, with 13 bases in between. Germline CDR1 LNHNV, CDR2 YYDKDF (reference sequence). The CDR3 DNA sequence: TGTGCCACCAGCAGAGATCGGTCCGGGAGTTATGGCTACACCTTC. Its translation: CATSRDRSGSYGYTF.

The rearrangement joins TRBV11-2 to TRBJ1-2; TRBD1 might be the D (6 bases). CDR1 is SGHAT and CDR2 is FQNNGV in the germline V gene. The CDR3 loop spans 14 amino acids. The ends were cut back, 4 bases at V and 5 bases at J, with 14 bases in the middle. The CDR3 DNA is TGTGCCAGCAGCTCCATCCGGGACACATATGGCTACACCTTC. This encodes CASSSIRDTYGYTF. The complete variable domain, with remaining parts taken from reference TRBV11-2 and TRBJ1-2, reads EAGVAQSPRYKIIEKRQSVAFWCNPISGHATLYWYQQILGQGPKLLIQFQNNGVVDDSQLPKDRFSAERLKGVDSTLKIQPAKLEDSAVYLCASSSIRDTYGYTFGSGTRLTVV.

The gene calls are TRBV6-5 and TRBJ1-4; D unclear. V lost 0 bases and J 8 bases, leaving 13 bases between the germline ends. Germline CDR1 and CDR2: MNHEY and SVGAGI. This CDR3 has 15 residues. In DNA form, the CDR3 reads TGTGCCAGCAGTTACTCGTCGAGGCGATACGAAAAACTGTTTTTT. It translates to CASSYSSRRYEKLFF.

The sample holds one count of this clone. The chain carries TRBV7-9 and TRBJ1-1, with 7 bases lining up with TRBD1. The CDR3 has 16 amino acids. V dropped 6 bases and J dropped 4; count of bases not matched to a gene: 14. The germline gives CDR1 SEHNR, CDR2 FQNEAQ (reference sequence). The CDR3 DNA reads TGTGCCAGCAGTCCCCCGACAGGGCGTCGTTTCACTGAAGCTTTCTTT. This encodes CASSPPTGRRFTEAFF.

V usage is TRBV19 and J usage is TRBJ1-2; D not resolved. V dropped 5 bases and J dropped 11 bases, with 12 bases sitting between them. Germline CDR1 is LNHDA and CDR2 is SQIVND (reference sequence). The CDR3 extends over 11 amino acids. DNA of the CDR3: TGTGCCAGTAGTCTTAGTCGGGAATACACCTTC. Protein product: CASSLSREYTF. Drawing the rest from reference TRBV19 and TRBJ1-2, the complete variable domain is DGGITQSPKYLFRKEGQNVTLSCEQNLNHDAMYWYRQDPGQGLRLIYYSQIVNDFQKGDIAEGYSVSREKKESFPLTVTSAQKNPTAFYLCASSLSREYTFGSGTRLTVV.

The chain couples TRBV4-1 to TRBJ2-1; 8 bases line up with TRBD1. J lost 8 bases, V lost 5 bases, and 8 bases had no gene match. The CDR3 loop spans 14 amino acids. CDR1 is MGHRA, CDR2 YSYEKL, per germline. CDR3 DNA: TGCGCCAGCAGCTCCCCGGGACAGGCCGATGAGCAGTTCTTC. Translation: CASSSPGQADEQFF.

The rearrangement uses TRBV5-6 and TRBJ2-7, with D maybe TRBD1 (6 bases). CDR1 and CDR2 (germline): SGHDT, YYEEEE. V lost 4 bases and J lost 3, with 23 bases in between. The CDR3 runs 17 residues. CDR3 protein: CASSDYLPGHIIYEQYF. CDR3 bases: TGTGCCAGCAGCGACTATTTACCGGGACACATAATCTACGAGCAGTACTTC.

CDR3 amino acids: CAAATGRYGYTF. DNA of the CDR3: TGTGCGGCCGCGACAGGCCGTTATGGCTACACCTTC. The chain uses TRBV6-5 and TRBJ1-2; a possible D gene is TRBD1 (6 bases). CDR3 length: 12 amino acids. Germline V gene data show CDR1 as MNHEY and CDR2 as SVGAGI.

The J gene is TRBJ2-3, the V gene TRBV7-2; D is undetermined. CDR1 is SGHTA, CDR2 FQGNSA, per germline. The V gene lost 4 bases and the J gene lost 0 bases, with 5 bases spanning the gap. The CDR3 runs to 13 residues. This chain's CDR3 is CASSSYSTDTQYF. As DNA, the CDR3 is TGTGCCAGCAGCTCGTATAGCACAGATACGCAGTATTTT.

The chain combines TRBV6-8 with TRBJ1-2, with 8 bases lining up with TRBD1. V was clipped by 6 bases and J by 4 bases; unmatched bases: 7. Germline V gives CDR1 MNHGY, CDR2 SAAAGT. This CDR3 region has 14 residues. CDR3 region: CASRSHRGAYGYTF. CDR3 sequence (DNA): TGTGCCAGCAGAAGCCACAGGGGGGCCTATGGCTACACCTTC.

This clone was observed a handful of times. The chain recombines TRBV30 with TRBJ2-7, with a possible D match to TRBD2 (7 bases). The germline V and J ends were trimmed by 0 bases and 2 bases, with 8 bases remaining between them. Germline-derived CDR1 and CDR2 are GTSNPN and SVGIG (reference sequence). The CDR3 sequence is 13 residues long. The CDR3 loop is CAWSVGGAYEQYF. The CDR3 DNA is TGTGCCTGGAGTGTAGGGGGGGCCTACGAGCAGTACTTC.

This chain uses TRBV7-9 with TRBJ2-3; TRBD2 matches 11 bases. CDR1 SEHNR and CDR2 FQNEAQ come from the germline V gene (reference sequence). The CDR3 extends over 16 amino acids. Unmatched junction bases numbered 7, after V lost 4 bases and J lost 4 bases. This chain's CDR3 is CASSSTSGVSADTQYF. Here the CDR3 DNA reads TGTGCCAGCAGCTCGACTAGCGGGGTATCGGCAGATACGCAGTATTTT.

The V call is TRBV5-5, the J call TRBJ2-7; the D gene is possibly TRBD2 (5 bases). CDR1 is SGHKS, CDR2 YYEKEE, per germline (reference sequence). This CDR3 is built from 14 residues. Deletions cut 3 bases from V and 4 bases from J, with 14 bases between. The CDR3 loop reads CASSSQVGDYEQYF. The CDR3 DNA sequence: TGTGCCAGCAGCTCCCAAGTCGGGGATTACGAGCAGTACTTC.

The chain joins TRBV5-1 to TRBJ1-6; TRBD1 agrees at 7 bases. Germline loops: CDR1 SGHRS, CDR2 YFSETQ. J gave up 7 bases and V 1 base, and 8 bases lay outside the gene matches. The CDR3 runs 16 residues. The CDR3 DNA follows: TGCGCCAGCAGCTTGAACCCCGGGACAGACAATTCACCCCTCCACTTT. As protein: CASSLNPGTDNSPLHF.

The chain couples TRBV27 to TRBJ1-5; D unresolved. V was cut by 5 bases and J by 7 bases, with 12 bases left in between. This CDR3 has 13 amino acids. Germline CDR1 is MNHEY and CDR2 is SMNVEV (reference sequence). The CDR3 spells CASSADSAQPQHF. The CDR3 DNA reads TGTGCCAGCAGTGCGGATAGCGCACAGCCCCAGCATTTT.

The chain uses TRBV7-2 and TRBJ2-7; 10 bases align to TRBD1. The CDR3 length is 13 residues. V was clipped by 7 bases and J by 5 bases; unmatched bases: 5. The germline V gene has CDR1 SGHTA and CDR2 FQGNSA. CDR3 amino acids: CASTSTGGNEQYF. The CDR3 DNA reads as TGTGCCAGCACCTCGACAGGGGGCAACGAGCAGTACTTC. The whole variable domain, filled in from reference TRBV7-2 and TRBJ2-7, reads GAGVSQSPSNKVTEKGKDVELRCDPISGHTALYWYRQSLGQGLEFLIYFQGNSAPDKSGLPSDRFSAERTGGSVSTLTIQRTQQEDSAVYLCASTSTGGNEQYFGPGTRLTVT.